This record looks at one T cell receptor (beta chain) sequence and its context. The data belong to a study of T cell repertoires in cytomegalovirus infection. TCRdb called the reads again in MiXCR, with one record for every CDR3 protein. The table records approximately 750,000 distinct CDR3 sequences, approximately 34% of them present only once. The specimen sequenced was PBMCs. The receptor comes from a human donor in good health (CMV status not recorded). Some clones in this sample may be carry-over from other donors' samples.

The CDR3 reads CASSLVGLGGGRNTEAFF. CDR3 sequence (DNA): TGTGCCAGCAGCTTAGTGGGTTTGGGGGGGGGTCGGAACACTGAAGCTTTCTTT. V and J are TRBV11-2 and TRBJ1-1, with TRBD1 as a possible D gene (5 bases). The ends were cut back, 1 base at V and 1 base at J, with 19 bases in the middle. The CDR3 covers 18 residues. The germline V gene has CDR1 SGHAT and CDR2 FQNNGV.